Sequencing of this T cell receptor (beta chain) was carried out in a study of beta chain features in type 1 diabetes. On the study more broadly: All samples yielded some 100,000,000 examined sorted cells. Study-wide findings and caveats: Naive, central memory and Treg TCRB repertoires seemed to resemble each other more closely in patients than they did in healthy donors. A moderate, significant TCRB CDR3 shortening appeared in type 1 diabetes across four CD4+ subsets. A possible short-template PCR bias applies equally to patients and controls.

Cell sorting via CD45RO/CCR7/CD25/CD127/CD95/CD27 was performed to obtain CD4+ naive, central memory, regulatory and stem cell-like memory cells. Sequencing targeted expressed TCRB transcripts, as all isolated RNA had been reverse transcribed. Produced via immunoSEQ multiplex PCR; TCRdb's table is partial and in-frame only. The sample has 600,000 or so clones; roughly 13% are singletons. Germline CDR1 is GTSNPN and CDR2 is SVGIG (reference sequence). V dropped 4 bases and J dropped 3; count of bases not matched to a gene: 7. There are 14 residues in the CDR3. This clone was picked up a small number of times. Its target is not known.

Source material: naive CD4+ T cells from blood. The rearrangement uses TRBV30 and TRBJ2-3; 7 bases line up with TRBD1. This TCR was recovered from a man aged 18 to 29 with type 1 diabetes. CDR3 DNA sequence: TGTGCCTGGATACAGGGGTTTGCAACAGATACGCAGTATTTT. Protein sequence: CAWIQGFATDTQYF.